The subject of this entry is one T cell receptor (beta chain). These data come from a study of monozygotic twins with inflammatory bowel disease. The CDR3 is made up of 13 amino acids. Germline CDR1 and CDR2: SQVTM and ANQGSEA. cDNA synthesis was performed in eight separate reactions for each sample. TCRdb reprocessed the 5' RACE reads and keeps a single row for each CDR3 protein, giving no DNA. The repertoire table contains more than 300,000 distinct CDR3 sequences. This rearrangement joins TRBV29-1 to TRBJ2-3. The TCR was taken from a human donor with ulcerative colitis or Crohn's disease, or a healthy co-twin of an affected twin (not recorded which). The sequenced material came from blood. The CDR3 loop reads CSVAGASTDTQYF.